The text below deals with one TCR beta chain. What it recognizes is unknown. The record originates from a study of blood T cells in healthy people across ages. Study conclusions and caveats: It was not possible, with unsorted PBMCs, to conclusively compare naive and antigen-experienced cells.

Trimming took off 3 bases at V and 9 bases at J, with 15 bases between the two ends. Germline CDR1 is DFQATT and CDR2 is SNEGSKA (reference sequence). The CDR3 has 13 residues. Aged roughly 6 to 100, donors were systemically healthy Caucasians from Russia. The extraction recovered at least 5 micrograms of total RNA per sample. With a J-beta primer mix and a sample-barcoded 5' primer, a second PCR ran about 6 to 11 cycles. Researchers report that a template-switch adaptor with 12 random nucleotides tagged each cDNA molecule. TCRdb redid the calling of the 5' RACE reads with MiXCR, one entry per CDR3 protein. The table shows some 900,000 distinct CDR3 sequences, with 48% occurring only once.

The sequenced sample was blood. This clonotype was sampled from a man aged 25 to 40 in good health. The chain is built from TRBV20-1 and TRBJ1-5; D perhaps matches TRBD1 (5 bases). Here the CDR3 reads CSARDTPEWPQHF. CDR3 bases: TGCAGTGCTAGGGACACTCCCGAGTGGCCCCAGCATTTT.